These T cell receptor beta chains were read from a single sample in a study of blood T cell repertoires in COVID-19. Sequencing was performed with immunoSEQ multiplex PCR; in TCRdb, only in-frame clones are kept and a portion is missing. Of roughly 150,000 clones listed, over 65% are singletons. Sequences were obtained from PBMCs or T cells enriched from blood (not recorded which). The origin of the receptors is a woman between 50 and 59 years old who had recovered from COVID-19. CDR3s include the opening cysteine and the closing phenylalanine or tryptophan. D genes are given only for firm matches. Size tells how often a clone was seen (once, few, many) or the class of an expanded clone, and some rows leave it out.

TRBJ1-2 | TRBD1 | many | TRBV7-9 | CASSFQSQGEGYTF | TGTGCCAGCAGCTTCCAGTCCCAGGGGGAAGGCTACACCTTC
TRBJ1-1 | NA | NA | TRBV29-1 | CSVGTVEAFF | TGCAGCGTTGGGACAGTTGAAGCTTTCTTT
TRBJ1-2 | NA | few | TRBV7-6 | CASSLWRQGYTF | TGTGCCAGCAGCTTGTGGCGGCAAGGCTACACCTTC
TRBJ2-4 | TRBD1 | NA | TRBV28 | CASRAPQGAQGNIQYF | TGTGCCAGCAGGGCCCCACAGGGGGCGCAAGGAAACATTCAGTACTTC
TRBJ2-2 | NA | NA | TRBV5-1 | CASSFSGELFF | TGCGCCAGCAGCTTCAGCGGGGAGCTGTTTTTT
TRBJ2-1 | TRBD2 | NA | TRBV7-8 | CASHRGDSYNEQFF | TGTGCCAGCCATCGGGGGGACTCCTACAATGAGCAGTTCTTC
TRBJ1-5 | NA | NA | TRBV5-1 | CASSQEGRSDQPQHF | TGCGCCAGCAGTCAGGAGGGCAGGAGTGATCAGCCCCAGCATTTT
TRBJ2-2 | TRBD2 | few | TRBV15 | CATSPAGDTGELFF | TGTGCCACCAGCCCAGCGGGGGACACCGGGGAGCTGTTTTTT
TRBJ1-5 | NA | NA | TRBV15 | CATSRVPSGNQPQHF | TGTGCCACCAGCAGAGTCCCGTCGGGCAATCAGCCCCAGCATTTT
TRBJ1-6 | NA | NA | TRBV5-1 | CASSTRDNSPLHF | TGCGCCAGCAGCACCCGGGATAATTCACCCCTCCACTTT
TRBJ2-2 | TRBD1 | NA | TRBV5-1 | CASSLRGRPGELFF | TGCGCCAGCAGCCTTAGGGGGCGCCCCGGGGAGCTGTTTTTT